These 17 T cell receptor beta chains were sequenced from one sample in a study of blood T cell repertoires in COVID-19. The protocol was immunoSEQ multiplex PCR, while the TCRdb copy is restricted to in-frame clones and leaves out a portion. The sample has 9,500 to 15,000 clones, around 90% seen once. Sequencing was performed on peripheral blood. The receptors shown here come from a woman between 65 and 79 years old with active COVID-19.

J is TRBJ1-6 and V is TRBV3-1 (or the pseudogene TRBV3-2); D is unclear. This CDR3 comprises 15 residues. The germline V and J ends were trimmed by 1 base and 8 bases, with 12 bases remaining between them. Germline V gives CDR1 LGHDT, CDR2 YNNKEL (reference sequence). CDR3 in amino acids: CASSQVPDLDSPLHF. For the CDR3, the DNA is TGTGCCAGCAGCCAAGTCCCCGACTTGGATTCACCCCTCCACTTT.

This chain connects TRBV6-5 to TRBJ2-1, with 13 bases aligning to TRBD2. CDR1 MNHEY and CDR2 SVGAGI come from the germline V gene. This CDR3 has 15 residues. The J segment lost 7 bases and the V segment lost 6 bases, leaving 6 bases of the junction unmatched. The CDR3 is CASRALAGGLNEQFF. In nucleotides, the CDR3 is TGTGCCAGCAGGGCACTAGCGGGAGGGCTGAATGAGCAGTTCTTC.

The chain combines TRBV28 with TRBJ1-4, with D possibly being TRBD1 (6 bases). Germline loops: CDR1 MDHEN, CDR2 SYDVKM. This CDR3 spans 15 amino acids. Trimming pared 2 bases from V and 2 bases from J, leaving 9 bases between. The CDR3 loop reads CASSLTGGTNEKLFF. CDR3 coding DNA: TGTGCCAGCAGTTTAACGGGGGGCACTAATGAAAAACTGTTTTTT. The variable domain in full, with the rest retrieved from reference TRBV28 and TRBJ1-4, is DVKVTQSSRYLVKRTGEKVFLECVQDMDHENMFWYRQDPGLGLRLIYFSYDVKMKEKGDIPEGYSVSREKKERFSLILESASTNQTSMYLCASSLTGGTNEKLFFGSGTQLSVL.

The V gene is TRBV6-1, the J gene TRBJ1-2; unclear D gene. This CDR3 contains 16 residues. The V gene lost 4 bases and the J gene lost 0 bases, with 15 bases spanning the gap. Germline V lookup: CDR1 MNHNS, CDR2 SASEGT. The CDR3 sequence: CASSAAGYSSNYGYTF. For the CDR3, the DNA is TGTGCCAGCAGTGCGGCTGGGTACAGTTCTAACTATGGCTACACCTTC.

This chain connects TRBV9 to TRBJ2-3; 14 nucleotides line up with TRBD2. J gave up 8 bases and V 6 bases, and 11 bases lay outside the gene matches. This CDR3 has 16 amino acids. Per germline, CDR1 SGDLS and CDR2 YYNGEE. CDR3 DNA sequence: TGTGCCAGCACCACTGGACTAGCGGGAGGAGTCGGTACGCAGTATTTT. As protein: CASTTGLAGGVGTQYF.

This clone was counted once. The rearrangement uses TRBV29-1 and TRBJ2-7; 11 bases are shared with TRBD1. This CDR3 is 14 amino acids long. The ends lost 7 bases at V and 4 bases at J; junction bases unmatched: 9. Per the germline V gene, CDR1 is SQVTM and CDR2 is ANQGSEA. CDR3 DNA: TGCAGCGGACGCGTGGGGACAGGGGGATACGAGCAGTACTTC. Its protein is CSGRVGTGGYEQYF.

CDR3 residues: CASSDFRGLETQYF. In DNA, the CDR3 is TGTGCCAGCAGTGATTTTAGGGGTTTGGAGACCCAGTACTTC. The chain has TRBV25-1 and TRBJ2-5, with D perhaps matching TRBD1 (5 bases). Germline-derived CDR1 and CDR2 are MGHDK and SYGVNS. The CDR3 has 14 residues. Trimming took 3 bases from V and 5 from J, leaving 13 bases between them.

A few counts support this clone. V is TRBV27 and J is TRBJ1-5; TRBD1 aligns across 10 bases. V was clipped by 4 bases and J by 7 bases; unmatched bases: 7. The germline CDR1 and CDR2 sequences are MNHEY and SMNVEV (reference sequence). The CDR3 is 15 amino acids. The CDR3, as DNA: TGTGCCAGCAGTTGGAGGGGGACAGGGGACCAGCCCCAGCATTTT. It yields the protein CASSWRGTGDQPQHF.

This chain connects TRBV5-1 to TRBJ2-1, with 7 nucleotides matching TRBD2. CDR3 length: 15 amino acids. The germline V gene encodes CDR1 SGHRS and CDR2 YFSETQ. Trimming at V came to 0 bases and at J to 2 bases, leaving 2 bases not matched to a gene. The CDR3 nucleotides read TGCGCCAGCAGCTTGGACGGGACTACCTACAATGAGCAGTTCTTC. Its translation is CASSLDGTTYNEQFF.

The gene calls are TRBV23-1 and TRBJ2-3, with 10 bases lining up with TRBD1. TRBV23-1 is designated an ORF whose function remains uncertain. The junction had 9 bases not matched to a gene; V was cut back by 1 base and J by 5 bases. The CDR3 runs to 17 residues. The chain's CDR3 is CASSQFRDRGHGDTQYF. CDR3 bases: TGCGCCAGCAGTCAATTCCGAGACAGGGGGCATGGAGATACGCAGTATTTT.

This clone is a singleton in its sample. The chain uses TRBV4-1 and TRBJ1-5, with 10 bases fitting TRBD1. There are 19 residues in the CDR3. V shed 4 bases and J 5 bases; nucleotides not matched to a gene: 17. Germline lookup yields CDR1 MGHRA and CDR2 YSYEKL. The CDR3 DNA follows: TGCGCCAGCAGCCTAAGAGGGGGACAGGGGACCGCCGGGGATCAGCCCCAGCATTTT. This gives the protein CASSLRGGQGTAGDQPQHF.

The chain recombines TRBV27 with TRBJ1-5; 8 bases map to TRBD1. The junction had 6 bases not matched to a gene; V was cut back by 1 base and J by 4 bases. The V gene's germline CDR1 is MNHEY and CDR2 SMNVEV (reference sequence). The CDR3 runs 16 residues. For the CDR3, the DNA is TGTGCCAGCAGTTTATTAGCCGGGACAGGTAATCAGCCCCAGCATTTT. Its translation is CASSLLAGTGNQPQHF.

A single count supports this clone. The rearrangement joins TRBV2 to TRBJ1-6; TRBD1 might be the D (6 bases). V was trimmed by 7 bases and J by 7 bases, leaving 14 bases between them. Germline assignment: CDR1 SNHLY and CDR2 FYNNEI. The CDR3 totals 14 residues. In DNA form, the CDR3 reads TGTGCCAGCACGGCAGGGGCCTTCAATTCACCCCTCCACTTT. This codes for CASTAGAFNSPLHF. The entire variable domain, with the rest obtained from reference TRBV2 and TRBJ1-6, is as follows: EPEVTQTPSHQVTQMGQEVILRCVPISNHLYFYWYRQILGQKVEFLVSFYNNEISEKSEIFDDQFSVERPDGSNFTLKIRSTKLEDSAMYFCASTAGAFNSPLHFGNGTRLTVT.

The chain couples TRBV28 to TRBJ1-2; 8 bases align to TRBD1. CDR1 is MDHEN and CDR2 is SYDVKM in the germline V gene. Losses at the gene ends were 3 bases for V and 2 bases for J; bases not matched to a gene: 5. The length of the CDR3 is 15 residues. The CDR3 nucleotides read TGTGCCAGCAGTTTTCCAAGGACAGGGAACTATGGCTACACCTTC. Protein: CASSFPRTGNYGYTF.

This clone was observed a few times. The chain joins TRBV28 to TRBJ2-7; possible D gene TRBD2, 8 bases. Germline loops: CDR1 MDHEN, CDR2 SYDVKM. The CDR3 spans 15 residues. V lost 9 bases, J lost 1 base, and 19 bases lay in between. For the CDR3, the DNA is TGTGCCAGTCGGGAGGGGGGACAGCTTTCCTACGAGCAGTACTTC. Residues: CASREGGQLSYEQYF.

The rearrangement joins TRBV27 to TRBJ2-3; 8 bases agree with TRBD1. This CDR3 spans 17 amino acids. Unmatched junction bases numbered 11, after V lost 3 bases and J lost 3 bases. Germline CDR1 reads MNHEY; CDR2 reads SMNVEV (reference sequence). The CDR3 nucleotides are TGTGCCAGCAGTTTTATCCCCAGACAGGGGACAACAGATACGCAGTATTTT. Its translation: CASSFIPRQGTTDTQYF.

The chain combines TRBV5-6 with TRBJ1-2, with D perhaps matching TRBD1 (5 bases). Germline V gives CDR1 SGHDT, CDR2 YYEEEE. The V end lost 1 base, the J end lost 3 bases, and 16 bases lay between the germline ends. The CDR3 totals 16 residues. CDR3 amino acids: CASSLLGETKDYGYTF. The CDR3 coding sequence is TGTGCCAGCAGCTTGTTAGGGGAAACAAAGGACTATGGCTACACCTTC. The full variable domain, completed using reference TRBV5-6 and TRBJ1-2, is DAGVTQSPTHLIKTRGQQVTLRCSPKSGHDTVSWYQQALGQGPQFIFQYYEEEERQRGNFPDRFSGHQFPNYSSELNVNALLLGDSALYLCASSLLGETKDYGYTFGSGTRLTVV.